This T cell receptor (beta chain) was recorded in a study of cytotoxic CD8 clonotypes in ibrutinib-treated CLL. General study results and limits: Baseline-level clonality went beyond age-matched healthy donors and moved in step with circulating CD8+ T-cell counts.

This table comes from immunoSEQ multiplex PCR, and its TCRdb copy is limited to in-frame clones, with some not included. The sample lists over 250,000 clones, approximately 79% occurring once. Points on this clone: Its matching antigen is unknown.

This sample comprised PBMCs, obtained at disease progression, from a patient treated with ibrutinib. This receptor was taken from a human donor with chronic lymphocytic leukemia.

For the CDR3, the DNA is TGCGCCAGCAGCCAACGAGGACCTGAGCCCGATACGCAGTATTTT. The encoded protein is CASSQRGPEPDTQYF. The V call is TRBV4-1, the J call TRBJ2-3, with unresolved D. In germline, CDR1 is MGHRA, CDR2 YSYEKL. CDR3 size: 15 residues. V was pared by 2 bases and J by 6 bases, with 15 bases between.